Presented here are 30 T cell receptor beta chains from one specimen sequenced in a study of PD-1 blockade in classical Hodgkin lymphoma. Sequencing was performed with immunoSEQ multiplex PCR; in TCRdb, only in-frame clones are kept and a portion is missing. The sample has tens of thousands of clones; 80% are singletons. Time point indicated: cycle 4 day 1 (C4D1), after less than 7 weeks of nivolumab. There was relapse after autologous stem cell transplantation in every patient, and there was variation in brentuximab vedotin exposure. The sample was peripheral blood mononuclear cells (PBMCs), taken before the fourth cycle of nivolumab. The origin of the receptors is a human donor with classical Hodgkin lymphoma.

A few counts support this clone. The chain couples TRBV2 to TRBJ1-1; D is undetermined. Germline CDR1 reads SNHLY; CDR2 reads FYNNEI. V was pared by 6 bases and J by 3 bases, with 5 bases between. CDR3 length: 11 residues. The chain's CDR3 is CASREDTEAFF. The CDR3 DNA follows: TGTGCCAGCAGGGAGGACACTGAAGCTTTCTTT.

This sequence joins TRBV5-1 and TRBJ2-7; tentatively, D is TRBD2 (6 bases). The CDR3 is made up of 14 amino acids. CDR1 is SGHRS and CDR2 is YFSETQ in the germline V gene. Trimming stripped 0 bases from V and 6 bases from J, with 13 bases between. The DNA of the CDR3 is TGCGCCAGCAGCTTGGCCCCGGGGGTGGGCGAGCAGTACTTC. Residues: CASSLAPGVGEQYF.

A single count supports this clone. The chain is built from TRBV7-6 and TRBJ2-7; 10 positions agree with TRBD2. Germline V gene lookup returns CDR1 SGHVS and CDR2 FNYEAQ. The CDR3 runs to 14 residues. J was trimmed by 1 base and V by 4 bases; bases with no gene match: 1. The DNA for the CDR3 is TGTGCCAGCAGCTATAGCGGGGGGTCCTACGAGCAGTACTTC. Its translation: CASSYSGGSYEQYF.

The CDR3 sequence is CASSSGLAGGQETQYF. CDR3 in DNA: TGTGCCAGCAGCTCGGGACTAGCGGGGGGCCAAGAGACCCAGTACTTC. J is TRBJ2-5 and V is TRBV7-3; 15 nucleotides match TRBD2. V shed 4 bases and J 1 base; nucleotides not matched to a gene: 1. Germline V CDR1 and CDR2: SGHTA, FQGTGA. This CDR3 has 16 residues.

The rearrangement uses TRBV7-9 and TRBJ1-1, with D unresolved. CDR3 length: 13 residues. Germline V gene lookup returns CDR1 SEHNR and CDR2 FQNEAQ (reference sequence). Trimming shortened V by 2 bases and J by 3 bases, and 7 bases separated the two germline ends. The CDR3 region has the DNA TGTGCCAGCAGCTTATTAAGGGACACTGAAGCTTTCTTT. Translated, it gives CASSLLRDTEAFF.

This clone was counted between two and nine times. The rearrangement joins TRBV19 to TRBJ2-6; D is unclear. Germline CDR1 is LNHDA and CDR2 is SQIVND (reference sequence). This CDR3 spans 15 amino acids. The ends were cut back, 6 bases at V and 0 bases at J, with 9 bases in the middle. The CDR3 region has the DNA TGTGCCAGTAGCCCAACCTACTCTGGGGCCAACGTCCTGACTTTC. This encodes CASSPTYSGANVLTF. Filled out from reference TRBV19 and TRBJ2-6, the complete variable domain reads DGGITQSPKYLFRKEGQNVTLSCEQNLNHDAMYWYRQDPGQGLRLIYYSQIVNDFQKGDIAEGYSVSREKKESFPLTVTSAQKNPTAFYLCASSPTYSGANVLTFGAGSRLTVL.

The table lists this clone with a few counts. This sequence joins TRBV14 and TRBJ2-1; 8 positions agree with TRBD2. V trimming: 1 base; J trimming: 6 bases; junction bases outside the gene matches: 8. The length of the CDR3 is 16 residues. Germline CDR1 is SGHDN and CDR2 is FVKESK. The CDR3 is CASSQGGSGKGNEQFF. The CDR3 nucleotides are TGTGCCAGCAGCCAAGGCGGTAGCGGGAAGGGCAATGAGCAGTTCTTC. Combining the CDR3 with reference TRBV14 and TRBJ2-1 gives the whole variable domain EAGVTQFPSHSVIEKGQTVTLRCDPISGHDNLYWYRRVMGKEIKFLLHFVKESKQDESGMPNNRFLAERTGGTYSTLKVQPAELEDSGVYFCASSQGGSGKGNEQFFGPGTRLTVL.

This clone was counted once. This CDR3 is CASNRIWSGEQYF. The CDR3 DNA follows: TGTGCCAGCAACAGAATTTGGAGTGGCGAGCAGTACTTC. V usage is TRBV6-1 and J usage is TRBJ2-7; no firm D call. CDR3 length: 13 amino acids. The V gene lost 7 bases and the J gene lost 6 bases, with 16 bases spanning the gap. Germline V CDR1 and CDR2: MNHNS, SASEGT.

V and J are TRBV4-3 and TRBJ2-1, with D unclear. Germline lookup yields CDR1 LGHNA and CDR2 YSLEER. The CDR3 consists of 16 residues. V was shortened by 0 bases and J by 2 bases, with 11 bases between the two germline ends. The CDR3 coding sequence is TGCGCCAGCAGCCAAGAGACCAGCTATACCTACAATGAGCAGTTCTTC. It codes for CASSQETSYTYNEQFF.

As regards this clone: This sample also contains other DNA sequences that code for the same CDR3. The gene calls are TRBV30 and TRBJ1-2; D unclear. The V gene lost 0 bases and the J gene lost 0 bases, with 14 bases spanning the gap. The CDR3 is 16 amino acids. Germline V gives CDR1 GTSNPN, CDR2 SVGIG (reference sequence). The CDR3 is CAWSVGLIGANYGYTF. CDR3 DNA: TGTGCCTGGAGTGTAGGTTTGATAGGCGCTAACTATGGCTACACCTTC. Combining the CDR3 with reference TRBV30 and TRBJ1-2 gives the whole variable domain SQTIHQWPATLVQPVGSPLSLECTVEGTSNPNLYWYRQAAGRGLQLLFYSVGIGQISSEVPQNLSASRPQDRQFILSSKKLLLSDSGFYLCAWSVGLIGANYGYTFGSGTRLTVV.

This chain joins TRBV5-6 and TRBJ2-7, with 8 positions matching TRBD1. V was pared by 0 bases and J by 2 bases, with 4 bases of the junction left unmatched. This CDR3 region has 15 residues. The germline CDR1 and CDR2 sequences are SGHDT and YYEEEE. CDR3 DNA sequence: TGTGCCAGCAGCTTGGTGGACAGGGCAGCCTACGAGCAGTACTTC. It encodes CASSLVDRAAYEQYF.

This clone came up many times. J is TRBJ2-2 and V is TRBV19; D uncertain. Trimming removed 3 bases from V and 0 bases from J, with 17 bases in between. Germline assignment: CDR1 LNHDA and CDR2 SQIVND (reference sequence). The CDR3 sequence is 18 residues long. CDR3 bases: TGTGCCAGTAGTATGTGGGCTAAAGCGAGCTCGAACACCGGGGAGCTGTTTTTT. It yields the protein CASSMWAKASSNTGELFF.

V usage is TRBV2 and J usage is TRBJ1-1, with D possibly TRBD1 on 5 matching bases. CDR3 length: 15 residues. The germline gives CDR1 SNHLY, CDR2 FYNNEI. The germline V and J ends were trimmed by 6 bases and 1 base, with 15 bases remaining between them. The CDR3 region is CASRAVGVGNTEAFF. The CDR3 DNA reads TGTGCCAGCAGGGCCGTGGGGGTAGGGAACACTGAAGCTTTCTTT. Full variable domain (missing parts from reference TRBV2 and TRBJ1-1): EPEVTQTPSHQVTQMGQEVILRCVPISNHLYFYWYRQILGQKVEFLVSFYNNEISEKSEIFDDQFSVERPDGSNFTLKIRSTKLEDSAMYFCASRAVGVGNTEAFFGQGTRLTVV.

The V gene is TRBV10-2, the J gene TRBJ2-7; the D is unclear. Trimming stripped 6 bases from V and 5 bases from J, with 14 bases between. Germline V CDR1 and CDR2: WSHSY, SAAADI. The CDR3 is 13 amino acids. The CDR3 reads CASSPEYGNEQYF. The CDR3 DNA reads TGCGCCAGCAGCCCCGAGTATGGCAACGAGCAGTACTTC.

The table lists this clone with a count of one. The chain is built from TRBV18 and TRBJ1-5; D possibly corresponds to TRBD1 (6 bases). V lost 2 bases and J lost 3, with 17 bases in between. Germline CDR1 and CDR2: KGHSH and LQKENI. The length of the CDR3 is 17 residues. The DNA for the CDR3 is TGTGCCAGCTCACCATGGGCAGGGGTTTTAGACAATCAGCCCCAGCATTTT. Translation: CASSPWAGVLDNQPQHF.

The CDR3 bases are TGTGCCAGCAGTCAGATAGCGGGAACCTCGAACACCGGGGAGCTGTTTTTT. It codes for CASSQIAGTSNTGELFF. The rearrangement links TRBV6-4 to TRBJ2-2, with 8 bases identical to TRBD2. Trimming at V came to 5 bases and at J to 0 bases, leaving 8 bases not matched to a gene. This CDR3 is built from 17 residues. Per the germline V gene, CDR1 is MRHNA and CDR2 is SNTAGT.

V is TRBV4-1 and J is TRBJ2-7, with TRBD1 matching over 9 bases. V trimming: 6 bases; J trimming: 0 bases; junction bases outside the gene matches: 15. Per germline, CDR1 MGHRA and CDR2 YSYEKL. CDR3 length: 18 residues. CDR3 in DNA: TGCGCCAGCAGTCGACAAGACCGAACAGGGGGCTTCTCCTACGAGCAGTACTTC. Its translation: CASSRQDRTGGFSYEQYF.

The CDR3 spells CASSLASGSGNTQYF. The CDR3 DNA reads as TGTGCCAGCAGTTTAGCTAGCGGGAGCGGGAATACGCAGTATTTT. This chain joins TRBV27 and TRBJ2-3; TRBD2 matches at 10 bases. CDR1 is MNHEY and CDR2 is SMNVEV in the germline V gene (reference sequence). The V segment lost 2 bases and the J segment 7 bases; nucleotides outside the gene matches: 6. CDR3 length: 15 residues.

This chain joins TRBV5-5 and TRBJ1-1; D gene unclear. The CDR3 spans 13 residues. Germline CDR1 and CDR2: SGHKS and YYEKEE (reference sequence). Trimming pared 4 bases from V and 1 base from J, leaving 8 bases between. The CDR3 DNA sequence: TGTGCCAGCAGCCAGATGGGGAACACTGAAGCTTTCTTT. Protein product: CASSQMGNTEAFF.

This sequence joins TRBV6-1 and TRBJ2-7, with D possibly TRBD2 on 6 matching bases. The germline V and J ends were trimmed by 7 bases and 2 bases, with 15 bases remaining between them. The CDR3 is 14 residues long. Germline lookup yields CDR1 MNHNS and CDR2 SASEGT. The CDR3 DNA reads TGTGCCAGCATCGGGACCGGGGGTCCCTACGAGCAGTACTTC. Translation: CASIGTGGPYEQYF.

This clone has more than one count but fewer than ten. The V call is TRBV19, the J call TRBJ1-2; D is undetermined. The germline V gene has CDR1 LNHDA and CDR2 SQIVND (reference sequence). V was trimmed by 5 bases and J by 3 bases, leaving 19 bases between them. The CDR3 consists of 16 residues. CDR3 DNA sequence: TGTGCCAGTAGTCCCAGGACCCTTGGTAACTACTATGGCTACACCTTC. As protein: CASSPRTLGNYYGYTF.

V gene TRBV6-1 combines with J gene TRBJ2-7; a weak D match, TRBD2 (6 bases). The CDR3 length is 14 residues. CDR1 and CDR2 from the germline V gene are MNHNS and SASEGT. The V end lost 4 bases, the J end lost 1 base, and 11 bases lay between the germline ends. CDR3 amino acids: CASSARDWSYEQYF. The DNA for the CDR3 is TGTGCCAGCAGTGCCCGGGACTGGTCCTACGAGCAGTACTTC.

The V gene is TRBV7-8, the J gene TRBJ2-2; 8 bases are a match to TRBD1. CDR1 and CDR2 from the germline V gene are SGHVS and FQNEAQ. The CDR3 spans 17 residues. V gave up 5 bases and J gave up 0 bases; unmatched junction bases: 8. The CDR3 coding sequence is TGTGCCAGCAGCGCGAACTCGGGACAGGCGAACACCGGGGAGCTGTTTTTT. Translated: CASSANSGQANTGELFF. Complete variable domain (other parts from reference TRBV7-8 and TRBJ2-2): GAGVSQSPRYKVAKRGQDVALRCDPISGHVSLFWYQQALGQGPEFLTYFQNEAQLDKSGLPSDRFFAERPEGSVSTLKIQRTQQEDSAVYLCASSANSGQANTGELFFGEGSRLTVL.

Only a few counts were recorded for this clone. This chain links TRBV6-1 with TRBJ1-6; TRBD1 agrees at 8 bases. Trimming at V came to 0 bases and at J to 4 bases, leaving 2 bases not matched to a gene. Germline CDR1 reads MNHNS; CDR2 reads SASEGT. This CDR3 is 16 amino acids long. CDR3 DNA sequence: TGTGCCAGCAGTGAAGCGACAGGGGCGTATAATTCACCCCTCCACTTT. Amino acids: CASSEATGAYNSPLHF.

V usage is TRBV15 and J usage is TRBJ2-2; 15 bases line up with TRBD2. The CDR3 covers 18 residues. The germline V gene has CDR1 LNHNV and CDR2 YYDKDF (reference sequence). Losses at the gene ends were 9 bases for V and 5 bases for J; bases not matched to a gene: 13. The CDR3 region is CATTDWGLAGGRTGELFF. The CDR3 DNA follows: TGTGCCACAACGGACTGGGGACTAGCGGGAGGACGGACCGGGGAGCTGTTTTTT.

The gene calls are TRBV5-1 and TRBJ2-6; 10 bases match TRBD1. The ends lost 7 bases at V and 1 base at J; junction bases unmatched: 11. The germline V gene has CDR1 SGHRS and CDR2 YFSETQ. The CDR3 contains 18 residues. The CDR3, as DNA: TGCGCCAGCCCGGGGACAGGGGAGTCCCCATCTGGGGCCAACGTCCTGACTTTC. It codes for CASPGTGESPSGANVLTF.

A note on this clone: The sample holds other DNA sequences that translate to the same CDR3. The rearrangement uses TRBV18 and TRBJ2-5; unclear D gene. V was shortened by 2 bases and J by 4 bases, with 5 bases between the two germline ends. This CDR3 is built from 12 residues. Germline V gene sequence: CDR1 KGHSH, CDR2 LQKENI. The CDR3 sequence: CASSPKRETQYF. The CDR3 DNA is TGTGCCAGCTCACCAAAGAGAGAGACCCAGTACTTC.

V and J are TRBV5-5 and TRBJ2-2, with 8 bases fitting TRBD1. The V and J ends lost 4 bases and 1 base, in that order; junction bases with no gene match: 6. Germline values: CDR1 SGHKS, CDR2 YYEKEE (reference sequence). CDR3 length: 16 amino acids. The CDR3 loop reads CASSRTGTGNTGELFF. The CDR3 region has the DNA TGTGCCAGCAGCCGAACCGGGACAGGGAACACCGGGGAGCTGTTTTTT.

This chain uses TRBV7-2 with TRBJ1-4, with D tentatively TRBD1 (5 bases). Between the trimmed V and J ends, which lost 5 bases and 3 bases, there was a span of 13 bases. The CDR3 is made up of 15 amino acids. The germline gives CDR1 SGHTA, CDR2 FQGNSA. The CDR3 reads CASSGAGGANEKLFF. The DNA of the CDR3 is TGTGCCAGCAGCGGAGCCGGAGGGGCTAATGAAAAACTGTTTTTT.

CDR3 protein: CASSLDLGSYNSPLHF. The CDR3 coding sequence is TGCGCCAGCAGCTTGGATTTGGGTTCCTATAATTCACCCCTCCACTTT. The rearrangement joins TRBV5-1 to TRBJ1-6; no reliable D call. Germline CDR1 is SGHRS and CDR2 is YFSETQ. CDR3 size: 16 residues. With 0 bases removed from V and 1 base from J, the gap between germline ends came to 8 bases.